The next 11 T cell receptor beta chains were all read from a single sample in a study of Ad26.COV2.S vaccination and SARS-CoV-2 variants. The repertoire was sequenced with immunoSEQ multiplex PCR; TCRdb's copy has only in-frame clones and lacks some. Found here are about 440,000 clones, roughly 91% of them singletons; the top ten hold approximately 4.3%. This sample's treatment: over 15 received Ad26.COV2.S at low or high dose, single or two shots; 5 received placebo; per-sample allocation not given. It was on day 63 after the first vaccine or placebo injection that samples were taken. The source material was peripheral blood, sampled in a trial of Ad26.COV2.S vaccine versus placebo. These receptors all come from a person aged 18-65 years who received the Ad26.COV2.S COVID-19 vaccine or a placebo.

J is TRBJ2-5 and V is TRBV7-3; 9 bases match TRBD1. The V and J ends lost 4 bases and 3 bases, in that order; junction bases with no gene match: 3. The CDR3 spans 14 residues. The germline V gene encodes CDR1 SGHTA and CDR2 FQGTGA. The CDR3 reads CASSSRQGEETQYF. CDR3 coding DNA: TGTGCCAGCAGCTCCCGACAGGGGGAAGAGACCCAGTACTTC. Drawing the rest from reference TRBV7-3 and TRBJ2-5, the complete variable domain is GAGVSQTPSNKVTEKGKYVELRCDPISGHTALYWYRQSLGQGPEFLIYFQGTGAADDSGLPNDRFFAVRPEGSVSTLKIQRTERGDSAVYLCASSSRQGEETQYFGPGTRLLVL.

V is TRBV24-1 and J is TRBJ2-2; perhaps TRBD2 as D (5 bases). Between the trimmed V and J ends, which lost 4 bases and 8 bases, there was a span of 10 bases. The V gene's germline CDR1 is KGHDR and CDR2 SFDVKD. The CDR3 runs to 13 residues. CDR3 DNA: TGTGCCACCAGTGACCGAGGACTGGGGGAGCTGTTTTTT. Its protein is CATSDRGLGELFF.

This clone turned up a few times. This sequence joins TRBV6-1 and TRBJ1-2; 7 bases align to TRBD1. The junction had 1 base not matched to a gene; V was cut back by 2 bases and J by 4 bases. The germline V gene encodes CDR1 MNHNS and CDR2 SASEGT. This CDR3 spans 13 amino acids. CDR3 in amino acids: CASSERDSYGYTF. In nucleotides, the CDR3 is TGTGCCAGCAGTGAAAGGGACAGCTATGGCTACACCTTC.

The chain joins TRBV7-9 to TRBJ1-1; D is possibly TRBD1 (6 bases). The CDR3 loop spans 15 amino acids. Per germline, CDR1 SEHNR and CDR2 FQNEAQ (reference sequence). V was shortened by 5 bases and J by 1 base, with 14 bases between the two germline ends. The CDR3 reads CASSPLAGANTEAFF. The CDR3, as DNA: TGTGCCAGCAGCCCACTCGCAGGGGCGAACACTGAAGCTTTCTTT.

The chain uses TRBV11-2 and TRBJ1-1, with D tentatively TRBD1 (6 bases). Trimming cost V 0 bases and J 5 bases, with 10 bases left between them. CDR1 SGHAT and CDR2 FQNNGV come from the germline V gene. CDR3 length: 14 amino acids. CDR3 residues: CASSLEGGRTEAFF. CDR3 DNA: TGTGCCAGCAGCTTAGAGGGGGGGCGGACTGAAGCTTTCTTT.

The J gene is TRBJ2-7, the V gene TRBV5-6; 7 bases map to TRBD1. The CDR3 sequence is 17 residues long. Trimming cost V 4 bases and J 0 bases; bases outside gene matches: 13. Germline CDR1 and CDR2: SGHDT and YYEEEE. The CDR3 region has the DNA TGTGCCAGCAGCCCCCGCTCCGGGACAGTCTCCTCCTACGAGCAGTACTTC. Protein: CASSPRSGTVSSYEQYF.

V is TRBV7-6 and J is TRBJ1-1, with D possibly being TRBD1 (5 bases). This CDR3 is 15 amino acids long. With 1 base removed from V and 4 bases from J, the gap between germline ends came to 13 bases. Looked up from germline, CDR1 is SGHVS and CDR2 is FNYEAQ. CDR3 protein: CASSLGGVGGTEAFF. The CDR3 DNA is TGTGCCAGCAGCTTAGGAGGGGTCGGGGGCACTGAAGCTTTCTTT. The full variable domain, completed using reference TRBV7-6 and TRBJ1-1, is GAGVSQSPRYKVTKRGQDVALRCDPISGHVSLYWYRQALGQGPEFLTYFNYEAQQDKSGLPNDRFSAERPEGSISTLTIQRTEQRDSAMYRCASSLGGVGGTEAFFGQGTRLTVV.

V and J are TRBV30 and TRBJ2-7, with D possibly being TRBD1 (5 bases). The V gene lost 5 bases and the J gene lost 3 bases, with 14 bases spanning the gap. The germline V gene has CDR1 GTSNPN and CDR2 SVGIG (reference sequence). There are 13 residues in the CDR3. CDR3 in amino acids: CAWLGPGRYEQYF. DNA for the CDR3: TGTGCCTGGTTAGGGCCAGGGCGCTACGAGCAGTACTTC.

J is TRBJ2-1 and V is TRBV5-1; D could derive from TRBD1 or TRBD2 (5 bases each). The V gene's germline CDR1 is SGHRS and CDR2 YFSETQ. The ends were cut back, 0 bases at V and 8 bases at J, with 12 bases in the middle. There are 14 residues in the CDR3. The CDR3 here is CASSLGGLGDEQFF. The CDR3 coding sequence is TGCGCCAGCAGCTTGGGGGGCCTGGGGGATGAGCAGTTCTTC.

The chain joins TRBV5-1 to TRBJ1-4; D is unresolved. The V gene lost 4 bases and the J gene lost 0 bases, with 10 bases spanning the gap. Germline values: CDR1 SGHRS, CDR2 YFSETQ. The CDR3 sequence is 15 residues long. The CDR3 region has the DNA TGCGCCAGCAGCCCCTCAGATGCAACTAATGAAAAACTGTTTTTT. This translates into CASSPSDATNEKLFF.

The V and J genes are TRBV5-1 and TRBJ1-4, with 8 bases matching TRBD1. The junction had 10 bases not matched to a gene; V was cut back by 4 bases and J by 8 bases. The germline gives CDR1 SGHRS, CDR2 YFSETQ. The CDR3 is 15 residues long. CDR3 in DNA: TGCGCCAGCAGCCCGACGACAGGGGTGGGCGAAAAACTGTTTTTT. Translated, it gives CASSPTTGVGEKLFF.